This T cell receptor (beta chain) was sequenced for a study of shared clonotypes between healthy human individuals. Study-wide findings and caveats: A limitation of the genetic and exposure-history diversity represented arose from few donors. Investigators expected sequencing depth to affect clonotype sharing among donors. Larger estimated richness was generally recorded for naive subsets relative to memory subsets.

Terminally differentiated effector memory CD45RA+ cells were excluded from the naive CD8 cells, which were CD45RO-negative and positively selected for CCR7. Comments on this clone: Its antigen is unknown.

Germline V gives CDR1 ENHRY, CDR2 SYGVKD. This CDR3 has 16 amino acids. V shed 3 bases and J 0 bases; nucleotides not matched to a gene: 5. Libraries were prepared by immunoSEQ multiplex PCR; TCRdb keeps only in-frame clonotypes and omits some of them. The sample yields some 2 million clones, less than 95% seen once. The clonotype originates from a man aged 18 to 29 in good health. Sequenced material: naive CD8+ T cells sorted from blood. The V and J genes are TRBV10-3 and TRBJ2-7; 10 bases fit TRBD2. CDR3 DNA: TGTGCCATCAGTGACCCGGGACTAGCGAGCTCCTACGAGCAGTACTTC. Its translation is CAISDPGLASSYEQYF.